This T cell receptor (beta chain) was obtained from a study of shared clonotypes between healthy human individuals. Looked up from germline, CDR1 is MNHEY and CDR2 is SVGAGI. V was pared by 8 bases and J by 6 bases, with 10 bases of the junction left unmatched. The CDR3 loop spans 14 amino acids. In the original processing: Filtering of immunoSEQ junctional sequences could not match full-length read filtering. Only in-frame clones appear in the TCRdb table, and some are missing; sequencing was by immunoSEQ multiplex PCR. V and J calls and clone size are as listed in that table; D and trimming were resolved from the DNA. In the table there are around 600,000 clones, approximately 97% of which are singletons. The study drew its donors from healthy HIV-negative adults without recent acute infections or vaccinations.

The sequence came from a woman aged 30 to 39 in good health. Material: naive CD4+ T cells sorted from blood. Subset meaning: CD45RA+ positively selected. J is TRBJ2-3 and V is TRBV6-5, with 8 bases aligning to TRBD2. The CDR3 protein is CASRGGPRWDTQYF. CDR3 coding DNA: TGTGCCAGCCGGGGGGGGCCCAGGTGGGATACGCAGTATTTT.